This entry features one TCR beta chain sequence. The antigen is undetermined. The patients chosen for sequencing had shown expansion of CD8+CD57+ cells (detected by flow cytometry). Blood came from patients not yet given any therapy. These data originate in a study of CD8+CD57+ T cells in acquired aplastic anemia. Study in general: Sorting CD4+ and CD8+ cells gave DNA averaging 3.2 ug. Broader study findings: In common between the patients and the controls were approximately 28 CD8+ CDR3 sequences.

Using genomic DNA as the template, TCR beta VDJ and CDR3 profiling was carried out. TCRdb re-analysed the reads in MiXCR, keeping a single row per CDR3 protein. Of roughly 240,000 distinct CDR3 sequences in the sample, more than 40% were seen once. The CDR3 is made up of 16 amino acids. Germline assignment: CDR1 SGHDN and CDR2 FVKESK. Between the trimmed V and J ends, which lost 4 bases and 0 bases, there was a span of 13 bases. The TCR comes from a human donor with aplastic anemia. V gene TRBV14 combines with J gene TRBJ2-1, with D maybe TRBD1 (6 bases). Sequenced: sorted CD4+, CD8+, or CD8+CD57+ T cells (not recorded which) from PBMCs. The CDR3 sequence is CASSRPGVSSYNEQFF. DNA of the CDR3: TGTGCCAGCAGCCGACCAGGGGTAAGCTCCTACAATGAGCAGTTCTTC.